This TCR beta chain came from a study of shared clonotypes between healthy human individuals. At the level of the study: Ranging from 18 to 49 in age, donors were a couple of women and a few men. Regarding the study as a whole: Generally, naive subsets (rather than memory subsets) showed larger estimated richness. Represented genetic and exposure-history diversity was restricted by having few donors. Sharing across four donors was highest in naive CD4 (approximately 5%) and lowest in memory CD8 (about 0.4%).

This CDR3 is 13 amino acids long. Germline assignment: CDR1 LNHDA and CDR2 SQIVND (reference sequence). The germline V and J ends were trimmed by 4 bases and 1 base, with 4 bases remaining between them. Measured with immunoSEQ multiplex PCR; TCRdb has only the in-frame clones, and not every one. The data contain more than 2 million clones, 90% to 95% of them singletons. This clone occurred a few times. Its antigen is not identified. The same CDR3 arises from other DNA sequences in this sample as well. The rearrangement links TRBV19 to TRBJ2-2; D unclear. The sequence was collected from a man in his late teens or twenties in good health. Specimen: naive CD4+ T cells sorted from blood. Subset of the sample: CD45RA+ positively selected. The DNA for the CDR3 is TGTGCCAGTAGTAACCTGAACACCGGGGAGCTGTTTTTT. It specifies CASSNLNTGELFF. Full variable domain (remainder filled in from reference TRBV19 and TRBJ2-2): DGGITQSPKYLFRKEGQNVTLSCEQNLNHDAMYWYRQDPGQGLRLIYYSQIVNDFQKGDIAEGYSVSREKKESFPLTVTSAQKNPTAFYLCASSNLNTGELFFGEGSRLTVL.